One and the same sample provided the 4 T cell receptor beta chains below, sequenced in a study of T cell clonality in common variable immunodeficiency. Profiled with immunoSEQ multiplex PCR; TCRdb holds only in-frame clones, not every one. Listed for the sample are tens of thousands of clones, none seen a single time. The sample comprised peripheral blood mononuclear cells. The source is a person aged 18-69 years in good health.

This clone appeared many times. Read coverage stops 3 residues before the CDR3 terminus; the germline J gene supplies the remainder. The chain carries TRBV7-8 and TRBJ2-7, with 9 nucleotides matching TRBD1. Per the germline V gene, CDR1 is SGHVS and CDR2 is FQNEAQ. The CDR3 is 14 residues long. After removal of 5 bases from V and 4 bases from J, the junction contained 6 bases not matched to a gene. The sequenced part of the CDR3 DNA is TGTGCCAGCAGCCCCAGGGACAGGGTTTACGAG. Its translation is CASSPRDRVYE. In full, the CDR3 reads CASSPRDRVYEQYF.

This clone has a count of ten or more. The read gets to within 3 residues of the CDR3 end, and the germline J gene fills in the rest. The chain uses TRBV19 and TRBJ2-6; no firm D call. Germline lookup yields CDR1 LNHDA and CDR2 SQIVND (reference sequence). The CDR3 is made up of 16 amino acids. The V and J ends lost 0 bases and 1 base respectively, with 7 bases between them. CDR3 bases read: TGTGCCAGTAGTATAGACCATAGATCTGGGGCCAACGTC. Its protein product is CASSIDHRSGANV. The full-length CDR3 reads as CASSIDHRSGANVLTF.

In its sample, this clone was seen many times. The read comes to an end 3 residues before the CDR3 does, leaving the germline J gene to fill in the end. The chain uses TRBV11-2 and TRBJ2-7; weak D call: TRBD2 (6 bases). The CDR3 is made up of 15 amino acids. The V gene lost 4 bases and the J gene lost 3 bases, with 16 bases spanning the gap. The V gene's germline CDR1 is SGHAT and CDR2 FQNNGV. The CDR3 is CASSYNGGSNYEQYF. The CDR3 DNA, read in part, is TGTGCCAGCAGCTATAACGGGGGTTCAAACTACGAG. Variable domain in full (rest from reference TRBV11-2 and TRBJ2-7): EAGVAQSPRYKIIEKRQSVAFWCNPISGHATLYWYQQILGQGPKLLIQFQNNGVVDDSQLPKDRFSAERLKGVDSTLKIQPAKLEDSAVYLCASSYNGGSNYEQYFGPGTRLTVT.

This clone has at least ten counts. Read coverage stops 3 residues before the CDR3 terminus; the germline J gene supplies the remainder. The chain recombines TRBV11-2 with TRBJ1-4; TRBD1 aligns across 8 bases. The J segment lost 8 bases and the V segment lost 5 bases, leaving 7 bases of the junction unmatched. In germline, CDR1 is SGHAT, CDR2 FQNNGV. The CDR3 sequence is 14 residues long. CDR3 sequence: CASSRGQAEEKLFF. The covered CDR3 bases are TGTGCCAGCAGCCGGGGACAGGCGGAAGAAAAA.